This TCR beta chain was profiled in a study of T cell responses to AZD1222 COVID-19 vaccine (dated by TCRdb to about 2021). With regard to the full study: A total of more than 230 trial participants underwent TCR sequencing, of whom about 200 had received two doses of AZD1222 and some 25 had received two doses of the MenACWY control vaccine. Trial participants were enrolled by age into 18-55, 56-69 and 70-plus year subgroups, with roughly 150, 30 and 60 TCR-sequenced participants respectively.

The germline V gene (reference sequence) provides CDR1 MNHNY and CDR2 SVGAGI. Germline trimming: 6 bases from V, 0 bases from J; junction bases outside gene matches: 17. The CDR3 measures 20 amino acids from cysteine to phenylalanine. Just CDR3 DNA is preserved here, 60 bases in frame from base 1. General conclusions and limits of the study: After two AZD1222 doses, spike-specific TCR breadth and depth were significantly higher than at day 0 and than in MenACWY recipients. Most participants were white British and females outnumbered males, and the authors suggested that clonal diversity may have been underestimated. The vaccine-associated CD4 TCRs covered the entire spike protein, and the dominant responses fell in regions 160-218 and 743-854. No day 14 peak-response samples were available, so repertoires were characterized only after the peak T cell response. Conclusions about previously exposed vaccinees are limited, since just five or six AZD1222 recipients were seropositive for SARS-CoV-2 at baseline. Epitopes outside the regions mutated in the B.1.351 and B.1.1.7 variants were reportedly recognized by nearly half of the unique spike-specific TCRs. The 56-69-year group was small, and its depth increase did not reach significance, likely because of low power.

A remark on this clone: Its cognate antigen has yet to be identified. No much larger clone exists at a distance of one base, and base qualities are not known.

Explained via the paper, the time point label denotes: about 28 days (+/-7) after the second vaccine dose. AZD1222 recipients whose second dose came at about 4 weeks and those whose second dose came at about 12 weeks were combined into one group, since spike-specific TCR depth and breadth did not differ between the two schedules. Samples from vaccinated people were obtained from the UK trials COV001 and COV002, which included a single-blind randomized controlled phase 2/3 trial of AZD1222 (ChAdOx1 nCoV-19) in healthy adults. Trial participant PBMC samples were collected at day 0 and day 28 after the second dose for TCRbeta chain sequencing. The CDR3 regions of human TCRbeta chains were analyzed by immunosequencing. Per the source publication's procedure: Repertoire TCRs were matched against a reference library of SARS-CoV-2-specific TCRs generated with the MIRA antigen-specificity platform. Breadth was defined as the fraction of unique TCRs that were SARS-CoV-2-associated. Depth was defined as the fraction of total T cells that were SARS-CoV-2-associated. Using the MIRA data, every spike-specific TCR was mapped to the spike region that the TCR reacted to and assigned to either a CD4 or a CD8 class. Log10-transformed breadth and depth values were compared by one-way ANOVA with Sidak's multiple comparisons tests. TCRdb mirrors the immuneACCESS table, restricted to in-frame sequences. Some clones are absent from its copies; in checked studies, under half trace to an unresolved V gene, and the reason for the others is unknown. V and J calls and clone size are those listed in that table; D and trimming were worked out from the DNA. A total of some 170,000 clones appear in this sample, 80% to 95% of them only once. Together, the top ten hold around 1.6% of the sample.

The chain is encoded by TRBV6-6 joined to TRBJ2-6; 7 middle bases align to TRBD1. Sequencing used peripheral blood, obtained 28 days after the second AZD1222 dose. The TCR comes from an adult who received the AZD1222 COVID-19 vaccine. In nucleotides, the sequence is TGTGCCAGCAGCCCATACCTCGGGACAGTTCTTCGCTCTGGGGCCAACGTCCTGACTTTC. The translation is CASSPYLGTVLRSGANVLTF.